These 17 T cell receptor beta chains came from one sample sequenced in a study of CD8 T cells in ankylosing spondylitis. TCRdb independently ran MiXCR on the 5' RACE reads; one entry per CDR3 protein. The sample holds approximately 250,000 distinct CDR3 sequences; over 9.5% are singletons and the top ten take about 3%. The source material was blood, either unsorted or a sorted T cell fraction (not recorded which). These receptors originate from a male donor with ankylosing spondylitis or in good health (not recorded which).

This clonotype was seen ten or more times. This chain links TRBV5-1 with TRBJ2-1; 12 nucleotides align to TRBD2. CDR3 length: 16 amino acids. V was pared by 5 bases and J by 8 bases, with 11 bases of the junction left unmatched. The germline CDR1 and CDR2 sequences are SGHRS and YFSETQ. The CDR3 region has the DNA TGCGCCAGCAGACCTTCCTCTAGCGGGGGGGAGTATGAGCAGTTCTTC. This encodes CASRPSSSGGEYEQFF.

This clonotype has only a few counts. The rearrangement uses TRBV15 and TRBJ2-1; D ambiguous. The CDR3 loop spans 15 amino acids. Germline V gene lookup returns CDR1 LNHNV and CDR2 YYDKDF (reference sequence). V lost 0 bases and J lost 0, with 6 bases in between. CDR3 protein: CATSRDPASYNEQFF. In DNA, the CDR3 is TGTGCCACCAGCAGAGATCCAGCCTCCTACAATGAGCAGTTCTTC.

This clonotype was recorded a few times. The rearrangement links TRBV7-9 to TRBJ2-6; D might be TRBD2 (5 bases). The CDR3 runs to 16 residues. Trimming removed 3 bases from V and 1 base from J, with 10 bases in between. In germline, CDR1 is SEHNR, CDR2 FQNEAQ (reference sequence). DNA of the CDR3: TGTGCCAGCAGCTTGAGGGCCGGATCTGGGGCCAACGTCCTGACTTTC. It specifies CASSLRAGSGANVLTF.

The table lists this clonotype with many counts. This chain links TRBV20-1 with TRBJ2-1; tentatively, D is TRBD2 (6 bases). Germline V gene lookup returns CDR1 DFQATT and CDR2 SNEGSKA (reference sequence). Trimming took off 5 bases at V and 6 bases at J, with 17 bases between the two ends. There are 14 residues in the CDR3. CDR3 sequence (DNA): TGCAGTGCTGACCCGGGGCTAGCGATCAATGAGCAGTTCTTC. Residues: CSADPGLAINEQFF.

This clonotype was detected a few times. The genes are TRBV29-1 and TRBJ1-5; D might be TRBD1 (5 bases). This CDR3 contains 14 residues. V lost 4 bases, J lost 6 bases, and 16 bases lay in between. Germline values: CDR1 SQVTM, CDR2 ANQGSEA. CDR3 region: CSVADGAGLQPQHF. The CDR3, as DNA: TGCAGCGTTGCTGACGGGGCGGGCCTTCAGCCCCAGCATTTT.

The sample holds many counts of this clonotype. The CDR3 loop reads CASSVQDGANSPLHF. The CDR3 DNA reads TGTGCCAGCAGCGTCCAGGACGGTGCTAATTCACCCCTCCACTTT. The chain is built from TRBV6-1 and TRBJ1-6, with unresolved D. The CDR3 loop spans 15 amino acids. Trimming took off 6 bases at V and 6 bases at J, with 15 bases between the two ends. Germline CDR1 reads MNHNS; CDR2 reads SASEGT.

This clonotype occurred many times. V gene TRBV6-2 or TRBV6-3 combines with J gene TRBJ1-6; TRBD1 matches 11 bases. CDR1 and CDR2 from the germline V gene are MNHEY and SVGEGT. Trimming at V came to 2 bases and at J to 8 bases, leaving 5 bases not matched to a gene. The CDR3 is 16 amino acids. CDR3 DNA: TGTGCCAGCAGTTACCGGGGACAGGGGGTAGATTCACCCCTCCACTTT. Amino acids: CASSYRGQGVDSPLHF.

This clonotype was counted ten times or more. This chain uses TRBV12-3 or TRBV12-4 with TRBJ1-4, with a tentative D call TRBD1 (6 bases). This CDR3 comprises 15 residues. The V gene lost 0 bases and the J gene lost 4 bases, with 9 bases spanning the gap. The CDR3: CASSLAGQYNEKLFF. As DNA, the CDR3 is TGTGCCAGCAGTTTAGCCGGACAGTATAATGAAAAACTGTTTTTT.

A note on this clonotype: At one boundary the junction diverges from the germline segment, which might be a read error. As DNA, the CDR3 is TGTACCAGCAGCCCAGGAGGCTATCAGCCCCAGCATTTT. Amino acids: CTSSPGGYQPQHF. The chain carries TRBV7-9 and TRBJ1-5; D is unresolved. The CDR3 is made up of 13 amino acids. Germline V gives CDR1 SEHNR, CDR2 FQNEAQ (reference sequence). Complete variable domain (other parts from reference TRBV7-9 and TRBJ1-5): DTGVSQNPRHKITKRGQNVTFRCDPISEHNRLYWYRQTLGQGPEFLTYFQNEAQLEKSRLLSDRFSAERPKGSFSTLEIQRTEQGDSAMYLCTSSPGGYQPQHFGDGTRLSIL.

This chain links TRBV11-1 with TRBJ1-1; possibly TRBD1 for D (5 bases). Looked up from germline, CDR1 is SGHAT and CDR2 is FQDESV (reference sequence). This CDR3 is 15 amino acids long. Trimming took 0 bases from V and 5 from J, leaving 13 bases between them. CDR3 DNA sequence: TGTGCCAGCAGCTTAGCGTTGGGGGGGTGGACTGAAGCTTTCTTT. This encodes CASSLALGGWTEAFF.

The rearrangement links TRBV20-1 to TRBJ1-1; D remains unclear. The CDR3 length is 14 residues. From germline, CDR1 is DFQATT and CDR2 SNEGSKA (reference sequence). V dropped 2 bases and J dropped 2 bases, with 12 bases sitting between them. As DNA, the CDR3 is TGCAGTGCTAGATCTGCGGGGATTAACACTGAAGCTTTCTTT. Its translation is CSARSAGINTEAFF.

This clonotype has a count of ten or more. The CDR3 spells CASSLAGQGTGNTIYF. The CDR3 nucleotides are TGCGCCAGCAGCTTGGCCGGGCAGGGGACCGGAAACACCATATATTTT. The rearrangement links TRBV5-1 to TRBJ1-3, with a tentative D call TRBD1 (6 bases). CDR1 is SGHRS, CDR2 YFSETQ, per germline. Trimming cost V 0 bases and J 4 bases, with 14 bases left between them. CDR3 length: 16 residues.

V is TRBV7-9 and J is TRBJ1-2; unclear D gene. CDR3 length equals 15 residues. The V end lost 5 bases, the J end lost 5 bases, and 18 bases lay between the germline ends. Germline V gives CDR1 SEHNR, CDR2 FQNEAQ (reference sequence). The CDR3 is CASSPGVPQSYGYTF. The CDR3 DNA sequence: TGTGCCAGCAGCCCCGGGGTCCCACAGTCTTATGGCTACACCTTC.

This clonotype came up many times. The V and J genes are TRBV11-2 and TRBJ2-4, with unresolved D. Germline CDR1 and CDR2: SGHAT and FQNNGV. The V end was cut by 1 base, the J end by 7 bases, with 2 bases between. The CDR3 is made up of 11 amino acids. CDR3 region: CASSLGNIQYF. The CDR3 region has the DNA TGTGCCAGCAGCTTAGGTAACATTCAGTACTTC.

Notes on this clonotype: A much larger clone is a single base away; this may be a read error. No conserved phenylalanine or tryptophan ends this CDR3, so it is likely a read error. The rearrangement uses TRBV27 and TRBJ1-2; no reliable D call. V lost 5 bases, J lost 6 bases, and 10 bases lay in between. This CDR3 is 12 amino acids long. The germline CDR1 and CDR2 sequences are MNHEY and SMNVEV (reference sequence). The CDR3 region has the DNA TGTGCCAGCAGTACCCACGACAATGGCTACACCCTC. This translates into CASSTHDNGYTL.

This rearrangement joins TRBV6-1 to TRBJ2-3, with 8 nucleotides matching TRBD2. The CDR3 extends over 15 amino acids. The germline gives CDR1 MNHNS, CDR2 SASEGT. V shed 6 bases and J 5 bases; nucleotides not matched to a gene: 10. The CDR3 region has the DNA TGTGCCAGCAGGACTAGCGTTCTATTAGGAGATACGCAGTATTTT. It translates to CASRTSVLLGDTQYF.

Comments on this clonotype: A single base separates this from a much larger clone, so it may be a read error. The V gene is TRBV3-1, the J gene TRBJ2-5; 10 nucleotides match TRBD2. With V trimmed by 5 bases and J by 5 bases, 8 bases remained unmatched. The CDR3 runs 15 residues. Germline CDR1 and CDR2: LGHDT and YNNKEL (reference sequence). For the CDR3, the DNA is TGTGCCAGCAGCGCCAGCGGGAGGGCCCGGGAGACCCAGTACTTC. Translation gives CASSASGRARETQYF.